Listed below are T cell receptor beta chains from one sample, sequenced in a study of blood T cells in healthy people across ages. Each CDR3 protein is one row after TCRdb ran MiXCR on the 5' RACE reads. The sample has 730,000 or so distinct CDR3 sequences; 40% to 45% are singletons. What was sequenced was blood. These receptors originate from a man aged 80 or over in good health. Each CDR3 is given with its conserved first and last residue. D genes are given only for firm matches. A clone size is listed for some rows: how often the clone was seen (once, few, many), or a class if it is expanded.

D gene	CDR3 length	clone size	V gene	J gene	CDR3 DNA	CDR3 protein
-	12	-	TRBV20-1	TRBJ1-2	TGCAGTGCTAGGGGTACGGGTCCTGGCTACACCTTC	CSARGTGPGYTF
-	15	-	TRBV20-1	TRBJ2-1	TGCAGTGCTAGGGTCGGGACGGAGGGATACAATGAGCAGTTCTTC	CSARVGTEGYNEQFF
TRBD1	15	-	TRBV28	TRBJ1-6	TGTGCCAGCAGTCTCCCCGGGACAGGGTATTCACCCCTCCACTTT	CASSLPGTGYSPLHF
-	16	-	TRBV7-8	TRBJ1-1	TGTGCCAGCAGCTTAGTTGTCCGACGGCTGAACACTGAAGCTTTCTTT	CASSLVVRRLNTEAFF
-	15	few	TRBV9	TRBJ2-7	TGTGCCAGCAGCCCCCGACATCAAGCCTCCTACGAGCAGTACTTC	CASSPRHQASYEQYF
-	14	-	TRBV20-1	TRBJ2-7	TGCAGTGCTAGGCAACCGGGACGGACATACGAGCAGTACTTC	CSARQPGRTYEQYF
-	15	-	TRBV4-2	TRBJ1-5	TGTGCCAGCAGCCTTAGCAGACAGACCAATCAGCCCCAGCATTTT	CASSLSRQTNQPQHF
-	16	-	TRBV5-1	TRBJ2-6	TGCGCCAGCAGCACCGCAGGGGCCGCTGGGGCCAACGTCCTGACTTTC	CASSTAGAAGANVLTF
TRBD2	17	many	TRBV28	TRBJ2-7	TGTGCCAGCAACCCCCGGTGGATAGCGGGCCCCGGAAACGAGCAGTACTTC	CASNPRWIAGPGNEQYF
TRBD1	15	-	TRBV7-2	TRBJ1-1	TGTGCCAGCAGCTCAAGGAGGACAGGGGGAGCTGAAGCTTTCTTT	CASSSRRTGGAEAFF
-	17	many	TRBV3-1	TRBJ2-4	TGTGCCAGCAGCCAAGATCCCTCACCAGGACTAAAAAACATTCAGTACTTC	CASSQDPSPGLKNIQYF
TRBD1	12	few	TRBV10-1	TRBJ1-4	TGCGCCAGCGAGGGACAGCCTGAAAAACTGTTTTTT	CASEGQPEKLFF
-	11	-	TRBV28	TRBJ1-2	TGTGCCAGCGGAAAGGGGAGTGGCTACACCTTC	CASGKGSGYTF
-	14	-	TRBV5-1	TRBJ2-7	TGTGCCAGCAGCTTAAACCAGGGGAGCTACGAGCAGTACTTC	CASSLNQGSYEQYF
-	13	-	TRBV27	TRBJ2-5	TGTGCCAGCAGCACGGGGGAGCGGGAGACCCAGTACTTC	CASSTGERETQYF
TRBD2	18	-	TRBV10-3	TRBJ2-7	TGTGCCATCAGTGAGGAACGGGGACTAGCGGGGGGCTACAATGAGCAGTACTTC	CAISEERGLAGGYNEQYF
TRBD2	13	-	TRBV24-1	TRBJ2-5	TGTGCCACCAGTAGCGGGGGTCAAGAGACCCAGTACTTC	CATSSGGQETQYF
-	16	few	TRBV7-8	TRBJ2-4	TGTGCCAGCAGCCTCCCCCGCAGAGACATAGCAACTATTCAGTACTTC	CASSLPRRDIATIQYF
-	13	few	TRBV20-1	TRBJ2-7	TGCAGTGCTGTCCCTCGGCGGGACACCGAGCAGTACTTC	CSAVPRRDTEQYF
TRBD1	17	few	TRBV15	TRBJ1-2	TGTGCCACCAGCAGTGAGTGGGCAGGGGGCGTTGAGGATGGCTACACCTTC	CATSSEWAGGVEDGYTF